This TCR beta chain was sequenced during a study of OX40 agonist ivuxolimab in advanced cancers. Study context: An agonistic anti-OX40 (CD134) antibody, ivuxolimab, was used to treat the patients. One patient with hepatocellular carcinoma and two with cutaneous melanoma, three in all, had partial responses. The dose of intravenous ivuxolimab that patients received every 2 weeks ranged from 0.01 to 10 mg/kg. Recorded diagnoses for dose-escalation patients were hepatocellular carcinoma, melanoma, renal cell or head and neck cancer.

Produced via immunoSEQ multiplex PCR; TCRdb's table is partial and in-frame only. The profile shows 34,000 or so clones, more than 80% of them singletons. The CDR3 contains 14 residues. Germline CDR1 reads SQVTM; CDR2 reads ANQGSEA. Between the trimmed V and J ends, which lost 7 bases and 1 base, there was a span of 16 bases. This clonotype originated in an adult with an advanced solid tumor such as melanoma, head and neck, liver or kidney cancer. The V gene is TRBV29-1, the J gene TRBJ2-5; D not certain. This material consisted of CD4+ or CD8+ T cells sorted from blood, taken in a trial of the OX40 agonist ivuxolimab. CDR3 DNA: TGCAGCGGTTGGGGTAGCTCAGGCCAAGAGACCCAGTACTTC. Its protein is CSGWGSSGQETQYF.